A single sample is the source of the 25 T cell receptor beta chains below, sequenced in a study of T-cell memory formation after mild COVID-19. MiXCR was run by TCRdb on the 5' RACE reads, yielding one entry per CDR3 protein. The table includes about 560,000 distinct CDR3 sequences, 15% to 20% detected once. The sequenced sample was PBMCs or a T cell subset sorted from them (not recorded which). The receptors stem from an adult woman who had mild COVID-19 (a few samples of this study predate the infection). Cell type and time point are not known.

This clonotype was observed a handful of times. The chain employs TRBV15 and TRBJ2-1, with D possibly matching TRBD2 (6 bases). V lost 5 bases, J lost 6 bases, and 11 bases lay in between. This CDR3 spans 13 amino acids. The germline V gene encodes CDR1 LNHNV and CDR2 YYDKDF (reference sequence). The CDR3 region has the DNA TGTGCCACCAGCTCCCGGAGGGGCAATGAGCAGTTCTTC. This gives the protein CATSSRRGNEQFF.

This clonotype was seen more than once but under ten times. V is TRBV18 and J is TRBJ2-1; D unclear. CDR3 length: 15 amino acids. The germline CDR1 and CDR2 sequences are KGHSH and LQKENI. Trimming took off 1 base at V and 0 bases at J, with 7 bases between the two ends. CDR3 amino acids: CASSPLSSSYNEQFF. The CDR3 coding sequence is TGTGCCAGCTCACCACTATCGAGCTCCTACAATGAGCAGTTCTTC.

J is TRBJ1-1 and V is TRBV6-2 or TRBV6-3; weak D call: TRBD1 (5 bases). Germline V gene sequence: CDR1 MNHEY, CDR2 SVGEGT. This CDR3 contains 12 residues. Between the trimmed V and J ends, which lost 7 bases and 4 bases, there was a span of 10 bases. The CDR3 here is CASTGVVTEAFF. Written as DNA, the CDR3 is TGTGCCAGCACGGGGGTGGTCACTGAAGCTTTCTTT.

The gene calls are TRBV10-3 and TRBJ1-5; D possibly corresponds to TRBD1 (6 bases). The V end lost 10 bases, the J end lost 0 bases, and 19 bases lay between the germline ends. The CDR3 runs 16 residues. Germline CDR1 is ENHRY and CDR2 is SYGVKD. CDR3 region: CATAPGQGNSNQPQHF. The DNA for the CDR3 is TGTGCCACCGCCCCGGGACAAGGGAATAGCAATCAGCCCCAGCATTTT.

This clonotype turned up a few times. The chain carries TRBV6-2 or TRBV6-3 and TRBJ2-1; 9 bases agree with TRBD2. The CDR3 spans 16 residues. V was pared by 2 bases and J by 8 bases, with 10 bases of the junction left unmatched. Germline V gives CDR1 MNHEY, CDR2 SVGEGT. The CDR3 nucleotides read TGTGCCAGCAGTTACACCCGACTAGCGGTTCACCATGAGCAGTTCTTC. It specifies CASSYTRLAVHHEQFF.

The rearrangement uses TRBV29-1 and TRBJ2-3; TRBD2 is a possible D gene (5 bases). Germline values: CDR1 SQVTM, CDR2 ANQGSEA. Deletions cut 4 bases from V and 5 bases from J, with 13 bases between. This CDR3 has 13 amino acids. CDR3 sequence (DNA): TGCAGCGTTGTGGTTCATAGCGTAGATACGCAGTATTTT. Its translation: CSVVVHSVDTQYF.

The rearrangement uses TRBV5-6 and TRBJ2-7, with 7 nucleotides matching TRBD1. Germline lookup yields CDR1 SGHDT and CDR2 YYEEEE. The ends lost 4 bases at V and 2 bases at J; junction bases unmatched: 12. The CDR3 consists of 16 residues. CDR3 in amino acids: CASSVRGRGRAYEQYF. For the CDR3, the DNA is TGTGCCAGCAGCGTGCGCGGAAGGGGGCGGGCCTACGAGCAGTACTTC.

This clonotype has just a few counts. The chain uses TRBV5-1 and TRBJ2-1, with D possibly matching TRBD1 (5 bases). Germline assignment: CDR1 SGHRS and CDR2 YFSETQ. V was cut by 1 base and J by 8 bases, with 10 bases left in between. The CDR3 length is 13 residues. CDR3 nucleotides: TGCGCCAGCAGCTTGTCTCAGGGCTATGAGCAGTTCTTC. Translation: CASSLSQGYEQFF.

The rearrangement links TRBV11-2 to TRBJ1-3; D is ambiguous. V lost 2 bases and J lost 8, with 4 bases in between. The CDR3 is made up of 11 amino acids. Per the germline V gene, CDR1 is SGHAT and CDR2 is FQNNGV. CDR3 residues: CASSLIDTIYF. For the CDR3, the DNA is TGTGCCAGCAGCTTAATAGACACCATATATTTT.

This clonotype was picked up a small number of times. The rearrangement links TRBV6-5 to TRBJ1-2, with D possibly being TRBD1 (5 bases). The V and J ends lost 5 bases and 0 bases respectively, with 13 bases between them. The CDR3 loop spans 15 amino acids. The germline gives CDR1 MNHEY, CDR2 SVGAGI. The CDR3, as DNA: TGTGCCAGCAGTACTCCCCGGGGCACTAACTATGGCTACACCTTC. Amino acid sequence: CASSTPRGTNYGYTF.

A few counts support this clonotype. The chain is built from TRBV6-5 and TRBJ2-7; 7 bases align to TRBD1. This CDR3 has 14 amino acids. V shed 0 bases and J 2 bases; nucleotides not matched to a gene: 1. Germline CDR1 is MNHEY and CDR2 is SVGAGI. The CDR3 spells CASSYSTGTYEQYF. As DNA, the CDR3 is TGTGCCAGCAGTTACTCGACAGGGACCTACGAGCAGTACTTC.

This chain uses TRBV6-5 with TRBJ2-7, with 11 bases aligning to TRBD2. The CDR3 has 16 residues. V was clipped by 5 bases and J by 0 bases; unmatched bases: 6. Germline CDR1 reads MNHEY; CDR2 reads SVGAGI. In DNA form, the CDR3 reads TGTGCCAGCAGTCTACTAGCGGGAGATCTCTCCTACGAGCAGTACTTC. Its protein is CASSLLAGDLSYEQYF.

This clonotype was picked up a small number of times. The chain uses TRBV25-1 and TRBJ2-7; 9 positions agree with TRBD1. Per germline, CDR1 MGHDK and CDR2 SYGVNS. The CDR3 spans 16 residues. J was trimmed by 3 bases and V by 1 base; bases with no gene match: 7. CDR3 residues: CASSEFRDRDLYEQYF. The CDR3 nucleotides read TGTGCCAGCAGTGAATTCCGGGACAGGGACCTCTACGAGCAGTACTTC.

CDR3 residues: CASRPGTSGYEQYF. The CDR3 DNA reads TGTGCCAGCCGACCCGGGACTAGCGGCTACGAGCAGTACTTC. The chain carries TRBV3-1 and TRBJ2-7, with 11 bases that match TRBD2. V shed 8 bases, J shed 3 bases, and the junction held 6 bases outside the gene matches. The CDR3 is 14 amino acids. Looked up from germline, CDR1 is LGHDT and CDR2 is YNNKEL (reference sequence).

This clonotype was found a few times. The genes are TRBV6-5 and TRBJ2-1, with TRBD2 identical over 14 bases. Per the germline V gene, CDR1 is MNHEY and CDR2 is SVGAGI. This CDR3 is built from 20 residues. V shed 5 bases and J 0 bases; nucleotides not matched to a gene: 12. CDR3: CASSRLGLAGGRSSYNEQFF. The CDR3 bases are TGTGCCAGCAGTCGACTTGGACTAGCGGGAGGACGAAGCTCCTACAATGAGCAGTTCTTC.

This clonotype was seen at least ten times. The V and J genes are TRBV7-2 and TRBJ2-1; D is ambiguous. Germline CDR1 and CDR2: SGHTA and FQGNSA. This CDR3 spans 12 amino acids. V lost 5 bases and J lost 9, with 11 bases in between. The CDR3 DNA sequence: TGTGCCAGCAGCCCTGCTAGGCTTGAGCAGTTCTTC. Its translation is CASSPARLEQFF. The full variable domain, its missing parts supplied by reference TRBV7-2 and TRBJ2-1, is GAGVSQSPSNKVTEKGKDVELRCDPISGHTALYWYRQSLGQGLEFLIYFQGNSAPDKSGLPSDRFSAERTGGSVSTLTIQRTQQEDSAVYLCASSPARLEQFFGPGTRLTVL.

This clonotype was recorded a few times. The chain employs TRBV5-1 and TRBJ2-5; the D call may be TRBD1 or TRBD2 (5 bases each). V lost 0 bases to trimming and J lost 1 base, with 10 bases between them. Per germline, CDR1 SGHRS and CDR2 YFSETQ. The CDR3 consists of 15 residues. The CDR3 protein is CASSLASGTQETQYF. The DNA of the CDR3 is TGCGCCAGCAGCTTGGCATCAGGGACCCAAGAGACCCAGTACTTC.

This clonotype was observed a few times. This chain links TRBV29-1 with TRBJ1-1; D may be TRBD1 (5 bases). Germline CDR1 reads SQVTM; CDR2 reads ANQGSEA. This CDR3 contains 13 residues. Deletions cut 7 bases from V and 0 bases from J, with 12 bases between. This chain's CDR3 is CSGGRVMNTEAFF. The CDR3 DNA is TGCAGCGGGGGCAGGGTCATGAACACTGAAGCTTTCTTT.

The J gene is TRBJ1-1, the V gene TRBV11-2; D may be TRBD1 (5 bases). This CDR3 region has 13 residues. Between the trimmed V and J ends, which lost 4 bases and 2 bases, there was a span of 8 bases. Germline V gene data show CDR1 as SGHAT and CDR2 as FQNNGV. The CDR3 sequence is CASSSGYNTEAFF. DNA of the CDR3: TGTGCCAGCAGCTCAGGGTACAACACTGAAGCTTTCTTT.

The rearrangement uses TRBV9 and TRBJ2-2; 7 bases are shared with TRBD1. Unmatched junction bases numbered 11, after V lost 4 bases and J lost 5 bases. The germline CDR1 and CDR2 sequences are SGDLS and YYNGEE. The CDR3 sequence is 16 residues long. The DNA of the CDR3 is TGTGCCAGCAGCATCCGTCCGACAGGGAAAACCGGGGAGCTGTTTTTT. Its translation: CASSIRPTGKTGELFF. The full variable domain, rest sourced from reference TRBV9 and TRBJ2-2, is DSGVTQTPKHLITATGQRVTLRCSPRSGDLSVYWYQQSLDQGLQFLIQYYNGEERAKGNILERFSAQQFPDLHSELNLSSLELGDSALYFCASSIRPTGKTGELFFGEGSRLTVL.

This clonotype was seen a few times. The rearrangement links TRBV6-6 to TRBJ1-2; 7 nucleotides match TRBD1. CDR3 size: 17 residues. J lost 5 bases, V lost 0 bases, and 12 bases had no gene match. Per the germline V gene, CDR1 is MNHNY and CDR2 is SVGAGI (reference sequence). This CDR3 is CASSYSVLWGQNYGYTF. The CDR3 nucleotides read TGTGCCAGCAGTTACTCAGTTTTGTGGGGACAGAATTATGGCTACACCTTC.

This clonotype showed up just once. The chain employs TRBV3-1 and TRBJ1-3, with a tentative D call TRBD1 (5 bases). The CDR3 runs to 14 residues. Germline V gene sequence: CDR1 LGHDT, CDR2 YNNKEL (reference sequence). Between the trimmed V and J ends, which lost 6 bases and 8 bases, there was a span of 17 bases. The CDR3 region is CASRLGFGGDTIYF. CDR3 sequence (DNA): TGTGCCAGCAGGTTGGGATTTGGAGGGGACACCATATATTTT.

J is TRBJ2-3 and V is TRBV30; 8 positions agree with TRBD2. The CDR3 is made up of 16 amino acids. In germline, CDR1 is GTSNPN, CDR2 SVGIG (reference sequence). With 0 bases clipped from V and 2 bases from J, the junction kept 7 bases outside the gene matches. The CDR3 bases are TGTGCCTGGAGTGTACGGCGGGGGGCGTACACAGATACGCAGTATTTT. Amino acid sequence: CAWSVRRGAYTDTQYF.

This clonotype appeared many times. CDR3 amino acids: CASSLTGTMNTEAFF. CDR3 coding DNA: TGTGCCAGCTCACTTACCGGGACAATGAACACTGAAGCTTTCTTT. This chain uses TRBV18 with TRBJ1-1, with D possibly matching TRBD1 (6 bases). Germline V gene sequence: CDR1 KGHSH, CDR2 LQKENI. V shed 4 bases and J shed 0 bases, with 12 bases lying between them. The CDR3 spans 15 residues.

The rearrangement uses TRBV7-2 and TRBJ1-4, with 10 bases matching TRBD1. V was pared by 0 bases and J by 6 bases, with 4 bases of the junction left unmatched. Looked up from germline, CDR1 is SGHTA and CDR2 is FQGNSA. The CDR3 contains 16 residues. CDR3 in amino acids: CASSLALGQGYEKLFF. CDR3 DNA sequence: TGTGCCAGCAGCTTAGCGCTGGGACAGGGGTATGAAAAACTGTTTTTT.